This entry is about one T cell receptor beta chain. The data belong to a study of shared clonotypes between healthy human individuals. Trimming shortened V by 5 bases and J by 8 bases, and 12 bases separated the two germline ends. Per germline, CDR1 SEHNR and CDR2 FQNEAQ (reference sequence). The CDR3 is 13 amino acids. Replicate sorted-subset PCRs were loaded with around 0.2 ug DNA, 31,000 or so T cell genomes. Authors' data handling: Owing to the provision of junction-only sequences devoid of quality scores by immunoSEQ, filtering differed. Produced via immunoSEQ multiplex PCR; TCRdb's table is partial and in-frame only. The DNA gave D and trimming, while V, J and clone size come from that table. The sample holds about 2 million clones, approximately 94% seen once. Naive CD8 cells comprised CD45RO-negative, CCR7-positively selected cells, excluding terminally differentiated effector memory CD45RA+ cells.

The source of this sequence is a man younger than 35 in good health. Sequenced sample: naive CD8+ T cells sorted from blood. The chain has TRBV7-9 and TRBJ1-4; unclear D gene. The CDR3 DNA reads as TGTGCCAGCAGCCACGACGCTCTCGAAAAACTGTTTTTT. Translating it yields CASSHDALEKLFF.